This TCR beta chain is drawn from a study of CD8+ T cells in alopecia areata. Across the study: Skin grafts from approximately 6-12-month-old C3H/HeJ donors with spontaneous alopecia were placed on approximately 7-10-week-old female C3H/HeJ mice.

Notes on the study in general: Between patients, shared TCR sequences were less clear than in mice. This was possibly due in part to HLA diversity in the patient population. Affected lesional scalp, above all in alopecia totalis/universalis, was more clonal than normal scalp.

Extracted RNA was reverse transcribed into cDNA, the sequencing template. Clones were sequenced by immunoSEQ multiplex PCR, and TCRdb holds only the in-frame ones, with some missing. The specimen has about 270,000 clones, none found just once. The germline V gene encodes CDR1 GKSSPN and CDR2 SITVG. Between the trimmed V and J ends, which lost 3 bases and 0 bases, there was a span of 8 bases. The CDR3 runs to 13 residues. On the basis of CD4, CD8alpha, NKG2D, NKG2ACE and other markers, pooled cutaneous lymph node cells were sorted. This clone was seen only a few times. Its target is unknown. Mouse names are used for the genes. The read ends 4 residues shy of where the CDR3 ends; the end is completed using the germline J gene.

V usage is TRBV31 and J usage is TRBJ1-2; no clear D gene. This clonotype originated in a C3H/HeJ mouse with alopecia areata. The mouse line has the MHC haplotype H2-k. Sequenced input: CD4+ T cells sorted from a lymph node. The part of the CDR3 DNA that was read is TGTGCCTGGAGAAAAACAGCAAACTCC. Translation gives CAWRKTANS. The full CDR3 reads CAWRKTANSDYTF.